The clone carrying this TCR beta chain has only a few counts. Its specificity is not known. This record comes from a study of T cell clonotyping in hematopoietic cell transplantation. Points from the study as a whole: Cells were unsorted, so CD4 and CD8 contributions were not separated. Broader posttransplant TCR repertoire diversity was predicted by graft donor and pretransplant recipient Inverse Simpson Index values. Few recipient clonotypes overlapped donors; over 95% were de novo at given depth.

The data were produced by immunoSEQ multiplex PCR, yet TCRdb's version contains in-frame clones alone and is incomplete. The sample consists of over 8,000 clones, about 69% of them appearing once. Recipients were bled about 28 days pretransplant and at posttransplant days 30, 100, 180. The CDR3 sequence is 13 residues long. Per germline, CDR1 MDHEN and CDR2 SYDVKM. Trimming cost V 3 bases and J 7 bases, with 12 bases left between them. This specimen was peripheral blood mononuclear cells, taken 100 days after allogeneic stem cell transplant. V gene TRBV28 combines with J gene TRBJ1-2; maybe TRBD1 (5 bases). The clonotype comes from a male patient aged 60-70 years who had an allogeneic stem cell transplant from an unrelated donor, so the T cells may come from the graft donor. Some clones in this sample may be carry-over from other donors' samples. CDR3 sequence: CASSLGGQGGYTF. The CDR3 bases are TGTGCCAGCAGTTTGGGCGGACAAGGTGGCTACACCTTC.